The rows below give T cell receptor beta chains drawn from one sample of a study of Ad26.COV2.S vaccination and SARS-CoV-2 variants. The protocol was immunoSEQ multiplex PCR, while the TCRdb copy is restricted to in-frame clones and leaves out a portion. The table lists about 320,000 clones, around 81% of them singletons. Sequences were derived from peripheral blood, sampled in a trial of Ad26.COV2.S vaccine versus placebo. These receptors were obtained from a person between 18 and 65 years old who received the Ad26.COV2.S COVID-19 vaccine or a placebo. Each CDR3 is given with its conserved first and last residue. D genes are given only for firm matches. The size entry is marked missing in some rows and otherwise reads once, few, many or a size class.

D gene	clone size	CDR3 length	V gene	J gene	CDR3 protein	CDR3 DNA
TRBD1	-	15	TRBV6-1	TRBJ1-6	CASSARGTGGYTLHF	TGTGCCAGCAGTGCCAGGGGGACAGGGGGTTACACCCTCCACTTT
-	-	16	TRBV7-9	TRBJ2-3	CATPDSPNFSTDTQYF	TGTGCAACCCCCGACAGCCCCAACTTTAGCACAGATACGCAGTATTTT
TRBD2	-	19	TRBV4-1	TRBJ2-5	CASSQATSGVGLKQETQYF	TGCGCCAGCAGCCAAGCGACTAGCGGGGTAGGATTGAAACAAGAGACCCAGTACTTC
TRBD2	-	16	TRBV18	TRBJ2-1	CASSGGILAGTREQFF	TGTGCCAGCTCTGGGGGGATACTAGCGGGGACTCGTGAGCAGTTCTTC
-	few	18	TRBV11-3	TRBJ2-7	CASSLILRAGQGYHEQYF	TGTGCCAGCAGCTTAATATTAAGGGCAGGGCAGGGGTACCACGAGCAGTACTTC
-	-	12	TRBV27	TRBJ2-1	CASSLLGDEQFF	TGTGCCAGCAGTTTACTGGGTGATGAGCAGTTCTTC
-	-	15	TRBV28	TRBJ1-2	CASSIVGGLNYGYTF	TGTGCCAGCAGCATAGTGGGGGGACTCAACTATGGCTACACCTTC
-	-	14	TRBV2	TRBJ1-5	CASSEANRNQPQHF	TGTGCCAGCAGTGAAGCGAACCGCAATCAGCCCCAGCATTTT
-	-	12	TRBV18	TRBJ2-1	CASGGRFNEQFF	TGTGCCAGCGGGGGGCGGTTCAATGAGCAGTTCTTC
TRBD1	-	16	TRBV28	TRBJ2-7	CASSALRDRSSYEQYF	TGTGCCAGCAGTGCACTCCGGGACAGAAGCTCCTACGAGCAGTACTTC
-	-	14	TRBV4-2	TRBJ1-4	CASSQGATNEKLFF	TGTGCCAGCAGCCAAGGAGCGACTAATGAAAAACTGTTTTTT
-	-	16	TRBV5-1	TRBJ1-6	CASSPSWGATNSPLHF	TGCGCCAGCAGCCCCTCGTGGGGGGCGACCAATTCACCCCTCCACTTT
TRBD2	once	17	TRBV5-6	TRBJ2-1	CASSLAGLGVAYNEQFF	TGTGCCAGCAGCTTGGCCGGACTAGGAGTGGCCTACAATGAGCAGTTCTTC
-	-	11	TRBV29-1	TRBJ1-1	CSVEVQAEAFF	TGCAGCGTTGAAGTCCAAGCTGAAGCTTTCTTT
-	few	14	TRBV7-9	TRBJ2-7	CASSSTWTAGEQYF	TGTGCCAGCAGCTCTACCTGGACAGCGGGTGAGCAGTACTTC
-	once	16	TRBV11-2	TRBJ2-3	CASSQIRGVQADTQYF	TGTGCCAGCAGCCAAATCAGGGGGGTGCAGGCAGATACGCAGTATTTT
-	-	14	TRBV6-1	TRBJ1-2	CASSEARRGYGYTF	TGTGCCAGCAGTGAAGCCCGAAGGGGGTATGGCTACACCTTC
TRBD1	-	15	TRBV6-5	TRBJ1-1	CASSYRTGLLPEAFF	TGTGCCAGCAGTTACAGGACAGGACTTCTGCCTGAAGCTTTCTTT
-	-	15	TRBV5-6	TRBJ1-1	CASSPDHTVNTEAFF	TGTGCCAGCAGCCCCGACCACACGGTGAACACTGAAGCTTTCTTT
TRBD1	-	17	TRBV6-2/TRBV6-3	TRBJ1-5	CASSKQGAGPSNQPQHF	TGTGCCAGCAGTAAACAGGGGGCGGGACCGAGCAATCAGCCCCAGCATTTT
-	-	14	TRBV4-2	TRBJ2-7	CASSPREGGYEQYF	TGTGCCAGCAGCCCGAGAGAAGGGGGATACGAGCAGTACTTC
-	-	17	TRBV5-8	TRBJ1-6	CASNLPGEQIPNSPLHF	TGTGCCAGCAACCTACCGGGGGAGCAGATCCCTAATTCACCCCTCCACTTT
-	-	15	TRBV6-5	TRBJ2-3	CASSPTSTPTDTQYF	TGTGCCAGCAGTCCTACTAGTACACCCACAGATACGCAGTATTTT
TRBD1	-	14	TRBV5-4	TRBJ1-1	CASSSRTGVIEAFF	TGTGCCAGCAGCTCCCGGACAGGGGTGATAGAAGCTTTCTTT
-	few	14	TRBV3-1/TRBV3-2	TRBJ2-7	CASSQDLSQYEQYF	TGTGCCAGCAGCCAAGATCTTTCCCAGTACGAGCAGTACTTC
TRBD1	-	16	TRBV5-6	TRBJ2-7	CASSFGTGKLLYEQYF	TGTGCCAGCAGCTTCGGGACAGGGAAACTTCTCTACGAGCAGTACTTC
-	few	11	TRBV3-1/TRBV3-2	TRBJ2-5	CASSQAETQYF	TGTGCCAGCAGCCAAGCGGAGACCCAGTACTTC
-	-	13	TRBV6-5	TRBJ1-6	CASQGIRNSPLHF	TGTGCCAGCCAGGGTATCAGAAATTCACCCCTCCACTTT
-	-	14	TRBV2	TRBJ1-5	CASRARANGQPQHF	TGTGCCAGCAGGGCCAGGGCCAACGGTCAGCCCCAGCATTTT
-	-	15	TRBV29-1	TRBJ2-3	CSVPEAFSSTDTQYF	TGCAGCGTTCCGGAGGCGTTTTCTAGCACAGATACGCAGTATTTT
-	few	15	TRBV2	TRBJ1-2	CASRTDATLNYGYTF	TGTGCCAGCAGGACAGACGCAACCCTTAACTATGGCTACACCTTC
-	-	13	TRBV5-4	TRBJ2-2	CASSLGVGGELFF	TGTGCCAGCAGCTTGGGAGTCGGCGGGGAGCTGTTTTTT
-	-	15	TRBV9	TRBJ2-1	CASSERDLRYNEQFF	TGTGCCAGCAGCGAACGGGACCTTCGGTACAATGAGCAGTTCTTC
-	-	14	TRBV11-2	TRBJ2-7	CASSLDTGNVEQYF	TGTGCCAGCAGCTTAGATACAGGGAATGTCGAGCAGTACTTC
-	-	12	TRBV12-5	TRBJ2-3	CASGLSTDTQYF	TGTGCTAGTGGTTTGAGCACAGATACGCAGTATTTT
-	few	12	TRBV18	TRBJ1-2	CASLGKSGGYTF	TGTGCCAGCTTAGGGAAGTCGGGTGGCTACACCTTC
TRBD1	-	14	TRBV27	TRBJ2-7	CASSLGTGNYEQYF	TGTGCCAGCAGTTTAGGGACAGGCAACTACGAGCAGTACTTC
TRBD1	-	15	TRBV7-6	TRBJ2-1	CASSSQTGQYNEQFF	TGTGCCAGCAGCTCCCAAACGGGACAGTACAATGAGCAGTTCTTC
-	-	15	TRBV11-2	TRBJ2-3	CASSFRRWDQNTQYF	TGTGCCAGCAGCTTTAGAAGATGGGATCAAAATACGCAGTATTTT
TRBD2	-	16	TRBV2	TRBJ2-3	CASSGASGALTDTQYF	TGTGCCAGCAGTGGGGCTAGCGGGGCCCTCACAGATACGCAGTATTTT
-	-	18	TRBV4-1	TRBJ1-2	CASSQRAQLSSDRDGYTF	TGCGCCAGCAGCCAACGGGCCCAGTTATCCTCGGACAGAGATGGCTACACCTTC